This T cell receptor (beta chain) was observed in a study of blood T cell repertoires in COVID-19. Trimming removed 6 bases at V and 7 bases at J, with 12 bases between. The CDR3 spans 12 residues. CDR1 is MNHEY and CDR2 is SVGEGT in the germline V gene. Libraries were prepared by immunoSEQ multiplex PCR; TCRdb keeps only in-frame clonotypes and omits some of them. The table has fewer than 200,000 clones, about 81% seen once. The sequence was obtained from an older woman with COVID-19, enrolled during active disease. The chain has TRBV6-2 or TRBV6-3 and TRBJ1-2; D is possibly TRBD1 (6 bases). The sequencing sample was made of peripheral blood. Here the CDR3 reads CASSTSGAGYTF. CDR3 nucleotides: TGTGCCAGCAGCACTTCAGGGGCTGGCTACACCTTC.